The next 6 T cell receptor beta chains were all read from a single sample in a study of T cell repertoires in cytomegalovirus infection (dated by TCRdb to the late 2010s). The antigens these receptors bind are not known. TCRdb records Illumina HiSeq 1500 as the sequencer. In-frame beta chains were kept once TCRdb had trimmed the public reads at Q25 with fastp and called clones with MiXCR. Rows with one shared CDR3 protein collapse into an entry with the most common genes and DNA. The sample data list roughly 170,000 distinct CDR3 sequences, and roughly a fifth of these were observed just once. In total, the top ten clones hold 20% to 30% of the sample. Sample treatment or condition, as interpreted from the label and publication: in vitro stimulation with specific CMV peptide epitopes to enrich CMV-specific T cells. Sequenced material: CD8+ T cells from cultured PBMCs, taken from culture after CMV antigen stimulation. These receptor sequences come from a human donor in good health (CMV status not recorded). Some clones in this sample may be carry-over from other donors' samples.

This clonotype came up a few times. The chain is built from TRBV7-6 and TRBJ2-3, with no clear D. Germline V gene lookup returns CDR1 SGHVS and CDR2 FNYEAQ. V was pared by 4 bases and J by 6 bases, with 8 bases between. The CDR3 extends over 12 amino acids. This CDR3 reads CASSSGLDTQYF. Written as DNA, the CDR3 is TGTGCCAGCAGCTCCGGCCTGGATACGCAGTATTTT.

The CDR3 region has the DNA TGTGCCAGTAGTATCGGGGAGTTCTACAATCAGCCCCAGCATTTT. It specifies CASSIGEFYNQPQHF. This chain uses TRBV19 with TRBJ1-5; unclear D gene. From germline, CDR1 is LNHDA and CDR2 SQIVND (reference sequence). V lost 3 bases, J lost 3 bases, and 12 bases lay in between. The CDR3 is 15 amino acids.

This clonotype has a handful of counts. V is TRBV2 and J is TRBJ2-1; tentative D call: TRBD1 (6 bases). Per the germline V gene, CDR1 is SNHLY and CDR2 is FYNNEI. Trimming shortened V by 6 bases and J by 7 bases, and 22 bases separated the two germline ends. The CDR3 runs to 16 residues. CDR3 nucleotide sequence: TGTGCCAGCAGAGAATCTGGACAGAACCCAAGGAATGAGCAGTTCTTC. Translating gives CASRESGQNPRNEQFF.

The rearrangement joins TRBV15 to TRBJ1-4; perhaps TRBD1 as D (6 bases). V lost 6 bases to trimming and J lost 8 bases, with 19 bases between them. Looked up from germline, CDR1 is LNHNV and CDR2 is YYDKDF (reference sequence). The CDR3 consists of 15 residues. The CDR3 loop reads CATSGQGLTKEKLFF. CDR3 nucleotide sequence: TGTGCCACCAGTGGTCAGGGGCTGACGAAGGAAAAACTGTTTTTT.

This chain joins TRBV7-2 and TRBJ2-2, with D possibly matching TRBD2 (5 bases). Germline V gene sequence: CDR1 SGHTA, CDR2 FQGNSA. CDR3 length: 19 residues. Trimming pared 0 bases from V and 1 base from J, leaving 18 bases between. The CDR3 is CASSLATGFGVWNTGELFF. CDR3 coding DNA: TGTGCCAGCAGCTTAGCGACGGGGTTCGGGGTTTGGAACACCGGGGAGCTGTTTTTT.

The V gene is TRBV7-8, the J gene TRBJ2-3; no clear D. Germline V lookup: CDR1 SGHVS, CDR2 FQNEAQ. The CDR3 loop spans 12 amino acids. V lost 5 bases and J lost 4, with 7 bases in between. CDR3 loop: CASSPSPDTQYF. Here the CDR3 DNA reads TGTGCCAGCAGCCCAAGCCCAGATACGCAGTATTTT.